This T cell receptor (beta chain) is from a study of blood T cell repertoires in COVID-19. In the study overall: Donors in the United States, Italy and Spain gave samples during acute or convalescent COVID-19. T cells, B-cell-depleted T cells, or PBMCs provided the cDNA or gDNA that served as material.

Authors' processing steps: Researchers report that nucleated cell counts were estimated from reference gene primer amplification. Libraries were prepared by immunoSEQ multiplex PCR; TCRdb keeps only in-frame clonotypes and omits some of them. V, J and clone size are those of that table, while D and trimming were read from the DNA. This sample has 150,000 to 200,000 clones, with roughly 80% found just once. This clone was picked up a small number of times. This CDR3 comprises 18 residues. Germline V gene data show CDR1 as MNHEY and CDR2 as SMNVEV (reference sequence). V was shortened by 0 bases and J by 1 base, with 15 bases between the two germline ends.

Specimen: peripheral blood. The chain joins TRBV27 to TRBJ2-2; D is uncertain. The receptor comes from a human donor with acute or convalescent COVID-19. The donor label of this sample is uncertain. The CDR3: CASSLSLGVAVNTGELFF. CDR3 bases: TGTGCCAGCAGTTTATCCTTAGGAGTGGCAGTGAACACCGGGGAGCTGTTTTTT.